What follows are 8 T cell receptor beta chains derived from one specimen sequenced in a study of early T cells in non-severe SARS-CoV-2 infection. Each CDR3 protein is one row after TCRdb ran MiXCR on the 5' RACE reads. The table has roughly 99,000 distinct CDR3 sequences, roughly 12% seen once. The sequencing here drew on whole blood, taken at baseline. These receptor sequences come from an adult who was a healthcare worker with PCR-confirmed SARS-CoV-2 infection or an uninfected control (not recorded which).

This clonotype was picked up a small number of times. As DNA, the CDR3 is TGTGCCAGCAGCCCGGAAACAGATACGCAGTATTTT. Translating gives CASSPETDTQYF. The chain employs TRBV7-9 and TRBJ2-3; D is uncertain. The V end was cut by 5 bases, the J end by 3 bases, with 6 bases between. The length of the CDR3 is 12 residues. Germline V gene sequence: CDR1 SEHNR, CDR2 FQNEAQ (reference sequence).

The V and J genes are TRBV27 and TRBJ2-3, with D possibly being TRBD1 or TRBD2 (6 bases each). The CDR3 contains 11 residues. The V end was cut by 8 bases, the J end by 8 bases, with 11 bases between. CDR1 and CDR2 (germline): MNHEY, SMNVEV (reference sequence). In nucleotides, the CDR3 is TGTGCCAGCCTGAGGGGGGTTACGCAGTATTTT. This gives the protein CASLRGVTQYF.

CDR3 sequence (DNA): TGTGCCAGCAGCTTGGACGGACGAGTGCGCACAGATACGCAGTATTTT. Translation: CASSLDGRVRTDTQYF. The chain carries TRBV5-6 and TRBJ2-3, with D unclear. Germline V gene sequence: CDR1 SGHDT, CDR2 YYEEEE. V lost 0 bases and J lost 1, with 12 bases in between. This CDR3 has 16 residues.

For the CDR3, the DNA is TGTGCCAGCAGTTTAGGGGAGAGAGGGGAGACAGATACGCAGTATTTT. Translated: CASSLGERGETDTQYF. The J gene is TRBJ2-3, the V gene TRBV27; D possibly uses TRBD1 or TRBD2 (5 bases each). The CDR3 totals 16 residues. Germline V CDR1 and CDR2: MNHEY, SMNVEV (reference sequence). V shed 2 bases and J shed 3 bases, with 15 bases lying between them.

This clonotype showed up just a few times. The chain couples TRBV4-1 to TRBJ2-7; 12 bases agree with TRBD2. The CDR3 spans 20 residues. The J segment lost 1 base and the V segment lost 0 bases, leaving 13 bases of the junction unmatched. CDR1 is MGHRA and CDR2 is YSYEKL in the germline V gene. The CDR3 DNA is TGCGCCAGCAGCCAAGATCACCCCTCCACTAGCGGGAGGAATTCCTACGAGCAGTACTTC. Its translation: CASSQDHPSTSGRNSYEQYF.

The sample holds many counts of this clonotype. The chain links TRBV14 to TRBJ1-2; TRBD1 is a possible D gene (6 bases). This CDR3 is built from 14 residues. Trimming stripped 3 bases from V and 4 bases from J, with 12 bases between. In germline, CDR1 is SGHDN, CDR2 FVKESK. In DNA form, the CDR3 reads TGTGCCAGCAGCCAGGGAGGGGGGACCTATGGCTACACCTTC. It yields the protein CASSQGGGTYGYTF.

This clonotype was picked up a small number of times. The chain employs TRBV12-3 or TRBV12-4 and TRBJ2-7; 11 bases line up with TRBD2. Germline trimming cut 6 bases from V and 4 bases from J; bases unmatched to any gene: 2. This CDR3 is built from 13 residues. The CDR3: CASRRTSGYEQYF. The CDR3 region has the DNA TGTGCCAGCAGACGGACTAGCGGGTACGAGCAGTACTTC.

This clonotype has a handful of counts. The chain combines TRBV5-1 with TRBJ1-2; 9 bases agree with TRBD1. V shed 5 bases, J shed 5 bases, and the junction held 1 base outside the gene matches. Germline V gene data show CDR1 as SGHRS and CDR2 as YFSETQ. The CDR3 spans 12 residues. The CDR3 DNA reads as TGCGCCAGCAGAGGGACAGGGTATGGCTACACCTTC. It specifies CASRGTGYGYTF.